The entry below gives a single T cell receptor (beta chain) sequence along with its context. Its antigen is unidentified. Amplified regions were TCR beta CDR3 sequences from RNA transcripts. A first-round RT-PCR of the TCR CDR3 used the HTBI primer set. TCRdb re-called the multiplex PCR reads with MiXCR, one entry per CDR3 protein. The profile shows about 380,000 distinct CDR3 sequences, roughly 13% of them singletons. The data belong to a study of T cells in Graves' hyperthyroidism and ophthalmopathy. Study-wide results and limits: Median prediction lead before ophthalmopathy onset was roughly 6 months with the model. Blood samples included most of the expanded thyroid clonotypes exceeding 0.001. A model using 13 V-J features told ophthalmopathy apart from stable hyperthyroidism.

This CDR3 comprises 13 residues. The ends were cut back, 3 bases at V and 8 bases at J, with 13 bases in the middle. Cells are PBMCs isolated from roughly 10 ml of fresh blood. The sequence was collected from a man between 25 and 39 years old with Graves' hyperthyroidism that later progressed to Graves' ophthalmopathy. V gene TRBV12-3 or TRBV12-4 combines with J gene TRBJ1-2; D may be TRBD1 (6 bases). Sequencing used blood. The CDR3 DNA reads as TGTGCCAGCAGTTTTGGCGGGCAGGGGGGCTACACCTTC. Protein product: CASSFGGQGGYTF.